This entry lists 7 T cell receptor beta chains sequenced from one sample in a study of T cells after somatic rescue of genetic block. The assay was immunoSEQ multiplex PCR, and TCRdb's table has in-frame clones only and misses some. The sample shows roughly 92,000 clones, 85% to 90% of them seen only once. The specimen was peripheral blood mononuclear cells (PBMCs). These receptors all stem from a woman between 18 and 29 years old.

The chain joins TRBV28 to TRBJ1-3; no definite D call. V was trimmed by 6 bases and J by 0 bases, leaving 9 bases between them. CDR1 and CDR2 from the germline V gene are MDHEN and SYDVKM. This CDR3 has 14 amino acids. CDR3 loop: CASRPEDSGNTIYF. DNA for the CDR3: TGTGCCAGCAGGCCAGAAGACTCTGGAAACACCATATATTTT.

The chain combines TRBV7-2 with TRBJ2-5; 10 bases are shared with TRBD2. The CDR3 spans 18 residues. J gave up 0 bases and V 2 bases, and 9 bases lay outside the gene matches. CDR1 SGHTA and CDR2 FQGNSA come from the germline V gene. The CDR3 region is CASSLWGTSASYQETQYF. The CDR3 nucleotides read TGTGCCAGCAGCTTATGGGGGACTAGCGCTTCGTACCAAGAGACCCAGTACTTC.

In this sample, this clone turned up a few times. V gene TRBV5-1 combines with J gene TRBJ2-1; 9 positions match TRBD2. The CDR3 length is 14 residues. V shed 2 bases and J 8 bases; nucleotides not matched to a gene: 5. Germline values: CDR1 SGHRS, CDR2 YFSETQ. As DNA, the CDR3 is TGCGCCAGCAGCTTCGCGGGAGGGCCGTATGAGCAGTTCTTC. Residues: CASSFAGGPYEQFF.

The CDR3 DNA sequence: TGTGCCAGCAGTTCCAGGGGGCTTTTTTACGAGCAGTACTTC. Amino acids: CASSSRGLFYEQYF. The V call is TRBV28, the J call TRBJ2-7; 8 bases are a match to TRBD1. In germline, CDR1 is MDHEN, CDR2 SYDVKM. V lost 4 bases, J lost 4 bases, and 6 bases stayed unmatched. The length of the CDR3 is 14 residues.

The chain links TRBV27 to TRBJ2-1; 8 nucleotides agree with TRBD2. The V gene end was trimmed by 7 bases and the J gene end by 5 bases; junction bases not matched to a gene: 7. The germline gives CDR1 MNHEY, CDR2 SMNVEV (reference sequence). The CDR3 is 14 residues long. The CDR3 DNA reads TGTGCCAGCAAATTTAGCGGGAATCACAATGAGCAGTTCTTC. Translating it yields CASKFSGNHNEQFF.

This chain links TRBV20-1 with TRBJ1-2; D not certain. This CDR3 comprises 11 residues. V lost 0 bases to trimming and J lost 5 bases, with 4 bases between them. Germline CDR1 DFQATT, CDR2 SNEGSKA (reference sequence). The CDR3 bases are TGCAGTGCTAGAGACCGATATGGCTACACCTTC. This codes for CSARDRYGYTF.

The chain employs TRBV7-9 and TRBJ2-7; no firm D call. Germline CDR1 and CDR2: SEHNR and FQNEAQ (reference sequence). This CDR3 region has 12 residues. Trimming stripped 5 bases from V and 9 bases from J, with 14 bases between. CDR3 nucleotides: TGTGCCAGCAGCCGCGTTGAAGTGGGGCAGTACTTC. It specifies CASSRVEVGQYF. Full variable domain (rest looked up from reference TRBV7-9 and TRBJ2-7): DTGVSQNPRHKITKRGQNVTFRCDPISEHNRLYWYRQTLGQGPEFLTYFQNEAQLEKSRLLSDRFSAERPKGSFSTLEIQRTEQGDSAMYLCASSRVEVGQYFGPGTRLTVT.